The rows below give T cell receptor beta chains drawn from one sample of a study of cytomegalovirus exposure and HLA in healthy donors. Sequenced by immunoSEQ multiplex PCR; TCRdb stores in-frame clones only, minus some. Altogether fewer than 75,000 clones are present, around 77% being singletons, with the ten largest covering roughly 4.7%. Source material: PBMCs. Every receptor here comes from a young woman in good health and CMV-seronegative. The conserved cysteine and the conserved F or W are not part of the CDR3 here.

v_gene	j_gene	CDR3aa
TRBV27	TRBJ1-1	ASSLTGEAF
TRBV11-1	TRBJ1-1	ASTPGTGPFEAF
TRBV6-5	TRBJ2-7	ASSLLTSGIREQY
TRBV6-1	TRBJ1-2	ASSELETHGYT
TRBV25-1	TRBJ1-6	ASSDPREGGAPLH
TRBV7-2	TRBJ2-6	ASSLGRPGANVLT
TRBV9	TRBJ2-5	ASSVEGGGSQETQY
TRBV10-3	TRBJ2-7	AISGASGRAVVDLYEQY
TRBV7-2	TRBJ2-6	ASSPWDRTYSGANVLT
TRBV7-2	TRBJ1-2	ASTPGQGDYGYT
TRBV5-1	TRBJ2-6	ASSQTPSSGANVLT
TRBV30	TRBJ2-6	AWTEGGANVLT
TRBV9	TRBJ1-2	ASSVEQGGYGYT
TRBV30	TRBJ2-7	ACLSQGNSYEQY
TRBV7-2	TRBJ1-5	ASSPAGLLSNQPQH
TRBV6-5	TRBJ2-7	ASRGDSSYEQY
TRBV9	TRBJ2-7	ASSVDGTYEQY
TRBV5-1	TRBJ1-4	ASSFGWTATNEKLF
TRBV5-1	TRBJ1-6	ASSLDLQGANSPLH
TRBV6-5	TRBJ2-5	ASSYERTGVETQY
TRBV30	TRBJ1-1	AWGGFGAF
TRBV5-6	TRBJ1-4	ASSFGTGGKLF
TRBV25-1	TRBJ1-5	ASSELDRPEGYHQPQH
TRBV27	TRBJ1-1	ASRLQGATEAF
TRBV30	TRBJ2-1	AWSVGLAGYNEQF
TRBV5-1	TRBJ1-1	ASSPRREGVGAF
TRBV6-5	TRBJ2-3	ASTIGYGSTDTQY
TRBV15	TRBJ2-5	ATSLNSGETQY
TRBV6-5	TRBJ1-4	ASRRRQGLSEKLF
TRBV4-1	TRBJ2-1	ASSPAGDQVSSYNEQF
TRBV5-6	TRBJ2-1	ASSLKSEQF
TRBV5-1	TRBJ1-2	ASSPNAGANYGYT
TRBV15	TRBJ2-3	ATSSFVGLAGGLRDTQY
TRBV9	TRBJ1-2	ASSGGQGIGYT
TRBV7-9	TRBJ2-5	ASRTGQQETQY
TRBV5-4	TRBJ2-4	ASSLTGGKNIQY
TRBV25-1	TRBJ1-2	ASSESHIQGDGYT
TRBV30	TRBJ1-1	ACRQGVNTEAF
TRBV20-1	TRBJ1-1	SGGGGTEAF
TRBV7-9	TRBJ2-4	ASSPNLRGPHIQY
TRBV6-5	TRBJ2-7	ASSYDRPPYEQY
TRBV28	TRBJ1-5	ASSPLDRVNQPQH
TRBV9	TRBJ1-5	ASSARQGEPQH
TRBV29-1	TRBJ1-1	SVEDSGRNTEAF
TRBV25-1	TRBJ2-5	ASSETSRVETQY
TRBV25-1	TRBJ1-6	ASRKTGGLNSPLH
TRBV6-6	TRBJ2-6	ASSYSSSGANVLT
TRBV7-2	TRBJ2-5	ASSLAGQGRETQY
TRBV7-2	TRBJ2-7	ASRYGQGTTYEQY
TRBV21-1	TRBJ2-7	ASSTGTGNEQY
TRBV6-5	TRBJ1-6	ASRGPGTRNSPLH
TRBV6-5	TRBJ2-2	ASSYLAGGKNGELF
TRBV29-1	TRBJ1-4	SVGTGIWN
TRBV6-5	TRBJ1-2	ASRTGNYGYT